The next 18 T cell receptor beta chains were all read from a single sample in a study of T cell repertoires in cytomegalovirus infection. TCRdb reanalysed the reads using MiXCR and keeps one entry per CDR3 protein. This sample has around 530,000 distinct CDR3 sequences; less than 30% occur once, and the top ten carry approximately 13%. The sample consisted of PBMCs. These receptors were collected from a human donor in good health (CMV status not recorded). Some clones in this sample may be carry-over from other donors' samples.

This chain connects TRBV20-1 to TRBJ1-2; D gene unclear. This CDR3 has 9 residues. The V gene lost 3 bases and the J gene lost 13 bases, with 9 bases spanning the gap. CDR1 is DFQATT and CDR2 is SNEGSKA in the germline V gene (reference sequence). This CDR3 reads CSASHRGTF. The CDR3 DNA reads TGCAGTGCTAGCCACCGTGGCACCTTC.

This clonotype was detected only a few times. V and J are TRBV12-3 or TRBV12-4 and TRBJ1-2; D not certain. The CDR3 has 12 residues. Trimming left V 5 bases short and J 8 bases short, with 12 bases between. The CDR3 DNA follows: TGTGCCAGCAGTCTCCCCGGTCAGGGCTACACCTTC. Residues: CASSLPGQGYTF.

This clonotype was recorded a few times. The rearrangement joins TRBV11-2 to TRBJ2-1, with D hard to call. V lost 5 bases to trimming and J lost 8 bases, with 16 bases between them. The CDR3 is made up of 14 amino acids. CDR1 and CDR2 (germline): SGHAT, FQNNGV. DNA for the CDR3: TGTGCCAGCAGCCGTAGAGGAAAAACCTATGAGCAGTTCTTC. This encodes CASSRRGKTYEQFF.

Only a few counts were recorded for this clonotype. V gene TRBV2 combines with J gene TRBJ2-4, with 8 bases matching TRBD2. Germline loops: CDR1 SNHLY, CDR2 FYNNEI. The CDR3 loop spans 20 amino acids. V gave up 6 bases and J gave up 5 bases; unmatched junction bases: 24. The CDR3 DNA sequence: TGTGCCAGCAGCCAAAAGCTGGACCCCCCGGGAGGGGTGCTTGAAAACATTCAGTACTTC. Encoded protein: CASSQKLDPPGGVLENIQYF.

The chain employs TRBV4-3 and TRBJ2-7; TRBD2 might be the D (6 bases). The CDR3 is 16 residues long. Germline CDR1 reads LGHNA; CDR2 reads YSLEER. V lost 0 bases to trimming and J lost 6 bases, with 18 bases between them. The chain's CDR3 is CASSQDGSGEPSEQYF. CDR3 bases: TGCGCCAGCAGCCAAGATGGTAGCGGCGAACCGAGCGAGCAGTACTTC.

The V and J genes are TRBV7-6 and TRBJ2-1, with 9 bases aligning to TRBD2. Trimming at V came to 5 bases and at J to 8 bases, leaving 13 bases not matched to a gene. The germline CDR1 and CDR2 sequences are SGHVS and FNYEAQ. The CDR3 length is 16 residues. DNA of the CDR3: TGTGCCAGCAGCCCCGGGACGGGTAGCGGGAGCCATGAGCAGTTCTTC. This sequence encodes CASSPGTGSGSHEQFF.

This clonotype was detected ten times or more. The genes are TRBV7-3 and TRBJ2-3; D gene ambiguous. Germline V gene lookup returns CDR1 SGHTA and CDR2 FQGTGA. Trimming cost V 5 bases and J 3 bases, with 6 bases left between them. This CDR3 has 12 amino acids. The CDR3 DNA reads TGTGCCAGCAGCGCCGTTACAGATACGCAGTATTTT. Translation gives CASSAVTDTQYF.

This chain connects TRBV6-5 to TRBJ2-1; TRBD2 matches at 10 bases. Germline V gives CDR1 MNHEY, CDR2 SVGAGI. J was trimmed by 4 bases and V by 0 bases; bases with no gene match: 6. CDR3 length: 17 residues. The CDR3 coding sequence is TGTGCCAGCAGTTACTCAAACGGACTAGCGGAGTACAATGAGCAGTTCTTC. This gives the protein CASSYSNGLAEYNEQFF.

This clonotype was seen a few times. The junction shows a germline mismatch at one end, possibly a read error. The V call is TRBV12-3 or TRBV12-4, the J call TRBJ2-3; D is undetermined. CDR3 length: 15 residues. The CDR3 region has the DNA TGTGCCAGCAGTTTAGCGCTCGGAAGCAGAGATACGCAGTATTTT. Protein: CASSLALGSRDTQYF.

This clonotype was seen a few times. This chain joins TRBV12-3 or TRBV12-4 and TRBJ1-6; 8 bases match TRBD1. The CDR3 extends over 14 amino acids. Trimming cost V 7 bases and J 6 bases; bases outside gene matches: 5. The chain's CDR3 is CASTTGQVNSPLHF. CDR3 sequence (DNA): TGTGCCAGCACCACGGGACAGGTTAATTCACCCCTCCACTTT.

This clonotype occurred many times. This chain joins TRBV6-2 or TRBV6-3 and TRBJ2-7; D is undetermined. This CDR3 contains 13 residues. Germline CDR1 and CDR2: MNHEY and SVGEGT. Deletions cut 8 bases from V and 3 bases from J, with 14 bases between. The CDR3 DNA follows: TGTGCCAGCCGTTGGGAAGGTTACTACGAGCAGTACTTC. It codes for CASRWEGYYEQYF.

Only a few counts were recorded for this clonotype. The chain combines TRBV12-3 or TRBV12-4 with TRBJ1-1; D may be TRBD1 (5 bases). The CDR3 has 13 amino acids. Between the trimmed V and J ends, which lost 8 bases and 2 bases, there was a span of 12 bases. The CDR3 coding sequence is TGTGCCAGCCTACCAGGGCGAAACACTGAAGCTTTCTTT. Encoded protein: CASLPGRNTEAFF.

The chain employs TRBV4-1 and TRBJ1-3; no definite D call. The CDR3 is 13 residues long. V gave up 5 bases and J gave up 4 bases, with 9 bases separating them. Per germline, CDR1 MGHRA and CDR2 YSYEKL. The CDR3 protein is CASSYGLGNTIYF. The CDR3 coding sequence is TGCGCCAGCAGCTACGGGCTGGGAAACACCATATATTTT.

The chain carries TRBV24-1 and TRBJ2-1, with D tentatively TRBD2 (5 bases). V dropped 5 bases and J dropped 7 bases, with 17 bases sitting between them. Germline CDR1 and CDR2: KGHDR and SFDVKD. This CDR3 has 15 residues. CDR3 in amino acids: CATSAPALPGNEQFF. The CDR3 DNA reads TGTGCCACCAGTGCCCCCGCCCTCCCGGGGAATGAGCAGTTCTTC.

This clonotype has more than one count but fewer than ten. This chain joins TRBV10-2 and TRBJ2-1; D remains unclear. The germline V and J ends were trimmed by 8 bases and 0 bases, with 11 bases remaining between them. The length of the CDR3 is 14 residues. Germline V gives CDR1 WSHSY, CDR2 SAAADI. The DNA of the CDR3 is TGCGCCAGCGGGGAACGCCCCTCCTACAATGAGCAGTTCTTC. Translating gives CASGERPSYNEQFF.

The genes are TRBV7-9 and TRBJ2-2; D not certain. Trimming left V 1 base short and J 6 bases short, with 15 bases between. This CDR3 is built from 16 residues. The germline V gene has CDR1 SEHNR and CDR2 FQNEAQ (reference sequence). The CDR3 sequence is CASSLERTAGSGELFF. The CDR3 region has the DNA TGTGCCAGCAGCTTAGAGCGCACCGCCGGCTCCGGGGAGCTGTTTTTT.

A few counts support this clonotype. The rearrangement uses TRBV12-3 or TRBV12-4 and TRBJ2-3; D remains ambiguous. The CDR3 sequence is 14 residues long. Trimming stripped 6 bases from V and 2 bases from J, with 12 bases between. The CDR3 here is CASSLLGNTDTQYF. Here the CDR3 DNA reads TGTGCCAGCAGCCTATTGGGGAACACAGATACGCAGTATTTT.

This clonotype was counted a few times. The V gene is TRBV11-3, the J gene TRBJ2-3; 13 positions match TRBD2. Germline CDR1 is SGHNT and CDR2 is YENEEA. The CDR3 is 20 residues long. The junction had 14 bases not matched to a gene; V was cut back by 5 bases and J by 0 bases. The CDR3 sequence is CASSTFPGTSGVTSTDTQYF. The CDR3 bases are TGTGCCAGCAGCACCTTCCCCGGGACTAGCGGGGTTACTAGCACAGATACGCAGTATTTT.